Reported below is one T cell receptor (beta chain). This clone's antigen is unknown. No per-base quality is available; no much larger clone lies one base away. At the junction V is shortened by 5 bases and J by 1 base; bases outside the gene matches: 7. Including the terminal cysteine and phenylalanine, the CDR3 comprises 15 residues. Of the read, only the CDR3 DNA is kept; its 45 bases are in frame from base 1. CDR1 is given as LNHDA and CDR2 as SQIVND, both from the germline V gene (reference sequence). To sequence the TCRbeta CDR3 region, genomic DNA was isolated from the sorted cells. The immunoSEQ Assay was used to sequence the TCRbeta CDR3 regions. TCRdb holds this immuneACCESS table with in-frame rearrangements only. Some clones are missing; in checked studies, unresolved V genes explain under half, and the rest has no known cause. The sample contains under 65,000 clones, around 83% of them found a single time. About 3% of the sample is in the top ten clones.

This record comes from a study of OX40 agonist ivuxolimab in advanced cancers. About the study as a whole: The costimulatory receptor OX40 (CD134) was targeted by ivuxolimab, a fully human IgG2 agonistic monoclonal antibody. Intravenous ivuxolimab was administered to patients every 2 weeks at six dose levels: 0.01, 0.1, 0.3, 1.5, 3 and 10 mg/kg. Of the approximately 50 dose-escalation patients, hepatocellular carcinoma was present in about 20, melanoma in roughly 15, renal cell carcinoma in 9 and head and neck cancer in 9. In the dose-escalation cohort, around 80% of patients were male, and the mean age was roughly 56 years with a range of roughly 23 to 79. Prior anti-PD-1, anti-PD-L1 or anti-CTLA-4 therapy was permitted, and checkpoint inhibitors had been received by roughly two fifths of dose-escalation patients. Partial responses were achieved by three dose-escalation patients, of whom one had hepatocellular carcinoma and two had cutaneous melanoma. Peripheral TCRbeta sequencing aimed to test whether ivuxolimab altered TCR sequence diversity and caused clonal T-cell expansion. The paper describes the monotherapy dose-escalation part (N = 52 patients) of the phase I trial of ivuxolimab.

Overall study results and their limits: Low levels of normalized T-cell clonal expansion were also seen in some patients who did not respond. After ivuxolimab, expanded clones were on average more numerous among CD8+ T cells than among CD4+ T cells. In the 0.1-3.0 mg/kg groups, partial responders had among the lowest normalized peripheral clonal expansion, particularly in CD8+ T cells. Which antigens the clonally expanded peripheral T cells were specific for was not determined. At doses of 0.1 to 3.0 mg/kg, clonal expansion of both CD4+ and CD8+ T cells in blood was seen between baseline and week 6.

Patients with a history of autoimmune disease or receiving systemic immunosuppression were excluded from the trial. Peripheral blood for TCR sequencing was drawn from every dose cohort at baseline, at cycle 4 day 1 and at cycle 7 day 1. Samples came from an open-label, multicenter, first-in-human phase I dose-escalation trial of ivuxolimab. Adults with locally advanced or metastatic head and neck squamous cell, hepatocellular, melanoma or renal cell carcinoma were enrolled in the trial. Before TCR sequencing, CD4+ T cells and CD8+ T cells were sorted from peripheral blood as separate populations. The source material was CD4+ or CD8+ T cells sorted from blood, sampled in a trial of the OX40 agonist ivuxolimab. Here the chain combines TRBV19 and TRBJ2-7; 8 central nucleotides agree with TRBD1. The sequence came from an adult with an advanced solid tumor such as melanoma, head and neck, liver or kidney cancer. The nucleotides are TGTGCCAGTAGTTCCGCTGGACAGGGTTCCTACGAGCAGTACTTC. Translation gives CASSSAGQGSYEQYF.